This entry is about one T cell receptor (beta chain). As yet, its antigen is unknown. V lost 3 bases and J lost 0, with 11 bases in between. The CDR3 totals 15 residues. Germline-derived CDR1 and CDR2 are MDHEN and SYDVKM. This sample stems from a study of CD8 T cells in ankylosing spondylitis. Broader study findings: Seven or eight highly homologous variants formed a TCR beta motif that appeared characteristic of ankylosing spondylitis blood.

A single record per CDR3 protein comes from TCRdb applying MiXCR to the 5' RACE reads. The sample records 750,000 to 850,000 distinct CDR3 sequences, about 11% being singletons. The J gene is TRBJ2-5, the V gene TRBV28; maybe TRBD1 (6 bases). Sequenced: blood, either unsorted or a sorted T cell fraction (not recorded which). This TCR was recovered from a male donor with ankylosing spondylitis. The CDR3 DNA follows: TGTGCCAGCAGTTTGCCTACAGGGAACCAAGAGACCCAGTACTTC. Translating gives CASSLPTGNQETQYF.